This T cell receptor (beta chain) comes out of a study of CD8+ T cells in alopecia areata. The wider study: Twice a day, 5 to 10 mg of oral tofacitinib was administered to treated patients. General study points: Mice showed clearer TCR sharing than patients did, a gap that was possibly HLA-related.

TCR sequencing used cDNA made by reverse transcription of extracted RNA. Produced via immunoSEQ multiplex PCR; TCRdb's table is partial and in-frame only. The data contain 150,000 or so clones, more than 40% of them seen just once; the ten biggest clones take up approximately 7%. Using a FACSAria, the CD4+ and CD8+ T cells were sorted from the PBMCs. V lost 10 bases, J lost 6 bases, and 18 bases lay in between. Germline V lookup: CDR1 MDHEN, CDR2 SYDVKM. The CDR3 has 13 residues. In regard to this clone: The antigen remains undetermined.

The genes are TRBV28 and TRBJ1-2; D gene unclear. The receptor's source is a human donor with alopecia areata. Sequences were obtained from CD4+ T cells sorted from blood. The CDR3 here is CATPTVGKDGYTF. CDR3 DNA: TGTGCCACCCCCACCGTAGGGAAAGATGGCTACACCTTC.